This passage covers 30 T cell receptor beta chains from one sample sequenced in a study of cytomegalovirus exposure and HLA in healthy donors. Clones were read by immunoSEQ multiplex PCR, and TCRdb kept only the in-frame ones, dropping some. The sample yields roughly 62,000 clones, roughly 94% seen once. The sample comprised PBMCs. Receptors were obtained from a man between 18 and 35 years old in good health and CMV-seronegative.

V is TRBV11-2 and J is TRBJ2-7, with a tentative D call TRBD2 (6 bases). This CDR3 is built from 15 residues. The germline V gene encodes CDR1 SGHAT and CDR2 FQNNGV. Trimming stripped 5 bases from V and 0 bases from J, with 14 bases between. The CDR3 nucleotides read TGTGCCAGCAGCCCCTCGGGGGTGAGCTCCTACGAGCAGTACTTC. Protein: CASSPSGVSSYEQYF.

The chain couples TRBV5-1 to TRBJ1-4; perhaps TRBD1 as D (6 bases). Per the germline V gene, CDR1 is SGHRS and CDR2 is YFSETQ. The V end was cut by 0 bases, the J end by 8 bases, with 14 bases between. The CDR3 covers 15 residues. The CDR3 coding sequence is TGCGCCAGCAGCTTGGATGGGGGCGTTGGCGAAAAACTGTTTTTT. It encodes CASSLDGGVGEKLFF.

The V and J genes are TRBV27 and TRBJ1-1; D might be TRBD1 (5 bases). The CDR3 extends over 15 amino acids. V lost 5 bases, J lost 4 bases, and 17 bases lay in between. Germline V gives CDR1 MNHEY, CDR2 SMNVEV (reference sequence). The CDR3 loop reads CASSVMQGSGTEAFF. The CDR3 nucleotides are TGTGCCAGCAGTGTCATGCAGGGTTCGGGCACTGAAGCTTTCTTT.

The chain has TRBV7-6 and TRBJ1-2, with 9 positions matching TRBD1. This CDR3 has 14 amino acids. The ends lost 4 bases at V and 4 bases at J; junction bases unmatched: 4. Looked up from germline, CDR1 is SGHVS and CDR2 is FNYEAQ. The CDR3 loop reads CASSSGQGGYGYTF. In DNA, the CDR3 is TGTGCCAGCAGCTCGGGACAGGGTGGCTATGGCTACACCTTC.

This chain joins TRBV19 and TRBJ1-3, with unresolved D. The germline V gene has CDR1 LNHDA and CDR2 SQIVND (reference sequence). The CDR3 extends over 15 amino acids. V dropped 6 bases and J dropped 0 bases, with 12 bases sitting between them. CDR3 protein: CASRLEQDSGNTIYF. CDR3 nucleotide sequence: TGTGCCAGTAGACTAGAACAAGACTCTGGAAACACCATATATTTT. The full variable domain, rest sourced from reference TRBV19 and TRBJ1-3, is DGGITQSPKYLFRKEGQNVTLSCEQNLNHDAMYWYRQDPGQGLRLIYYSQIVNDFQKGDIAEGYSVSREKKESFPLTVTSAQKNPTAFYLCASRLEQDSGNTIYFGEGSWLTVV.

The chain links TRBV6-4 to TRBJ1-2; 7 positions agree with TRBD1. The CDR3 runs 16 residues. Unmatched junction bases numbered 10, after V lost 6 bases and J lost 0 bases. Germline CDR1 MRHNA, CDR2 SNTAGT. This CDR3 is CASRDTGDLSNYGYTF. The CDR3 nucleotides are TGTGCCAGCAGGGATACAGGGGACCTTTCTAACTATGGCTACACCTTC.

This clone has only a few counts. The chain combines TRBV30 with TRBJ2-7, with TRBD1 matching over 7 bases. The CDR3 has 11 residues. CDR1 GTSNPN and CDR2 SVGIG come from the germline V gene (reference sequence). Losses at the gene ends were 1 base for V and 12 bases for J; bases not matched to a gene: 6. The chain's CDR3 is CAWSATGVTYF. The DNA of the CDR3 is TGTGCCTGGAGTGCCACAGGGGTGACGTACTTC.

This clone appeared a few times. The chain couples TRBV6-4 to TRBJ2-3; 7 bases are a match to TRBD2. The CDR3 consists of 15 residues. Trimming took 6 bases from V and 4 from J; bases not matched to a gene: 10. Germline CDR1 MRHNA, CDR2 SNTAGT. CDR3: CASSATAGTADTQYF. The CDR3 DNA sequence: TGTGCCAGCAGCGCTACAGCGGGAACCGCAGATACGCAGTATTTT.

The chain recombines TRBV4-2 with TRBJ2-3; 7 positions agree with TRBD2. Germline CDR1 reads LGHNA; CDR2 reads YNFKEQ. The CDR3 extends over 15 amino acids. Losses at the gene ends were 3 bases for V and 1 base for J; bases not matched to a gene: 4. DNA of the CDR3: TGTGCCAGCAGCCAGGGGGAGGGGCGCACAGATACGCAGTATTTT. Its translation: CASSQGEGRTDTQYF.

This clone appeared once. This rearrangement joins TRBV27 to TRBJ2-6; 7 bases map to TRBD1. The V segment lost 3 bases and the J segment 1 base; nucleotides outside the gene matches: 3. This CDR3 has 16 residues. CDR1 is MNHEY and CDR2 is SMNVEV in the germline V gene (reference sequence). The CDR3 loop reads CASSFAGGSGANVLTF. In DNA form, the CDR3 reads TGTGCCAGCAGTTTCGCAGGGGGATCTGGGGCCAACGTCCTGACTTTC.

The rearrangement joins TRBV5-1 to TRBJ2-7; 9 bases agree with TRBD1. The trim removed 2 bases at V and 5 bases at J, leaving 8 bases unmatched. The V gene's germline CDR1 is SGHRS and CDR2 YFSETQ. The CDR3 runs to 15 residues. CDR3 DNA: TGCGCCAGCAGCTTCGGCGGGACAGGGTGGAACGAGCAGTACTTC. Translation: CASSFGGTGWNEQYF.

This clone has just one count. The chain links TRBV6-5 to TRBJ2-7; 11 bases fit TRBD1. V lost 6 bases to trimming and J lost 6 bases; unmatched junction nucleotides: 7. CDR1 and CDR2 from the germline V gene are MNHEY and SVGAGI. The CDR3 sequence is 14 residues long. In nucleotides, the CDR3 is TGTGCCAGCAGCCAGGGGACAGGGGGGGCCGAGCAGTACTTC. Translation: CASSQGTGGAEQYF.

This sequence joins TRBV5-1 and TRBJ2-3; 7 nucleotides match TRBD1. J was trimmed by 4 bases and V by 0 bases; bases with no gene match: 5. Germline V gene data show CDR1 as SGHRS and CDR2 as YFSETQ. CDR3 length equals 15 residues. The CDR3 DNA sequence: TGCGCCAGCAGCTTGGAAGGGGGCCCCGCAGATACGCAGTATTTT. Its protein is CASSLEGGPADTQYF.

This rearrangement joins TRBV5-6 to TRBJ1-6; 9 bases are a match to TRBD1. The V and J ends lost 4 bases and 4 bases, in that order; junction bases with no gene match: 3. Germline CDR1 is SGHDT and CDR2 is YYEEEE. This CDR3 has 15 amino acids. CDR3 loop: CASSPDRGYNSPLHF. DNA for the CDR3: TGTGCCAGCAGCCCGGACAGGGGATATAATTCACCCCTCCACTTT.

The V gene is TRBV10-1, the J gene TRBJ2-3; the D gene is possibly TRBD2 (5 bases). This CDR3 comprises 17 residues. V gave up 1 base and J gave up 7 bases, with 21 bases separating them. CDR1 is WNHNN and CDR2 is SYGVQD in the germline V gene (reference sequence). The CDR3 DNA reads TGCGCCAGCAGTGAGTTCTCGGACTTCCCGAGCGAATATACGCAGTATTTT. Its translation is CASSEFSDFPSEYTQYF.

The chain uses TRBV7-6 and TRBJ2-3; possible D gene TRBD1, 5 bases. This CDR3 has 13 amino acids. Germline V gene sequence: CDR1 SGHVS, CDR2 FNYEAQ. The germline V and J ends were trimmed by 4 bases and 5 bases, with 10 bases remaining between them. DNA of the CDR3: TGTGCCAGCAGCTCTTCAGGGAAAGATACGCAGTATTTT. Its protein is CASSSSGKDTQYF.

The chain employs TRBV19 and TRBJ1-5; 8 nucleotides line up with TRBD1. Germline values: CDR1 LNHDA, CDR2 SQIVND (reference sequence). The J segment lost 3 bases and the V segment lost 4 bases, leaving 8 bases of the junction unmatched. The CDR3 covers 16 residues. CDR3 bases: TGTGCCAGTAGTAGAGAACCGGGACAGGACAATCAGCCCCAGCATTTT. This sequence encodes CASSREPGQDNQPQHF.

The rearrangement uses TRBV2 and TRBJ2-1; unclear D gene. The CDR3 length is 15 residues. Trimming stripped 2 bases from V and 0 bases from J, with 8 bases between. Germline loops: CDR1 SNHLY, CDR2 FYNNEI. This chain's CDR3 is CASSEKWSSYNEQFF. Here the CDR3 DNA reads TGTGCCAGCAGTGAAAAATGGAGCTCCTACAATGAGCAGTTCTTC.

The rearrangement links TRBV7-2 to TRBJ2-7; weak D call: TRBD2 (5 bases). The V gene's germline CDR1 is SGHTA and CDR2 FQGNSA. The germline V and J ends were trimmed by 1 base and 3 bases, with 10 bases remaining between them. The CDR3 is 14 residues long. CDR3 nucleotides: TGTGCCAGCAGCTTAGGTCCTAGCAGCTACGAGCAGTACTTC. Its protein product is CASSLGPSSYEQYF.

The chain uses TRBV5-1 and TRBJ2-1; 14 bases map to TRBD2. The CDR3 is made up of 18 amino acids. Germline CDR1 is SGHRS and CDR2 is YFSETQ. The V gene end was trimmed by 0 bases and the J gene end by 11 bases; junction bases not matched to a gene: 13. CDR3 in amino acids: CASSLERGLAGVDDKQFF. Written as DNA, the CDR3 is TGCGCCAGCAGCTTGGAGCGGGGACTAGCGGGAGTTGACGATAAGCAGTTCTTC.

The genes are TRBV5-1 and TRBJ2-2; 7 bases align to TRBD1. The CDR3 totals 16 residues. CDR1 SGHRS and CDR2 YFSETQ come from the germline V gene. After removal of 5 bases from V and 0 bases from J, the junction contained 7 bases not matched to a gene. CDR3 amino acids: CASSATGQTNTGELFF. CDR3 DNA sequence: TGCGCCAGCAGTGCAACGGGACAGACGAACACCGGGGAGCTGTTTTTT.

The chain links TRBV11-2 to TRBJ2-7; TRBD1 agrees at 7 bases. The CDR3 runs to 15 residues. With V trimmed by 4 bases and J by 2 bases, 8 bases remained unmatched. CDR1 and CDR2 (germline): SGHAT, FQNNGV. The CDR3 reads CASSSPRQGTYEQYF. For the CDR3, the DNA is TGTGCCAGCAGCTCTCCGCGACAGGGAACCTACGAGCAGTACTTC.

The chain has TRBV12-5 and TRBJ2-2; TRBD2 matches at 7 bases. The germline V gene encodes CDR1 LGHNT and CDR2 FRNRAP. V gave up 0 bases and J gave up 5 bases; unmatched junction bases: 9. The CDR3 totals 17 residues. CDR3 sequence reads: CASGLVREGTGTGELFF. Written as DNA, the CDR3 is TGTGCTAGTGGTTTGGTAAGGGAGGGAACGGGGACCGGGGAGCTGTTTTTT.

As DNA, the CDR3 is TGTGCCAGCAGTGCGTCAGGCCTCTTGAACACTGAAGCTTTCTTT. As protein: CASSASGLLNTEAFF. This chain joins TRBV28 and TRBJ1-1; D ambiguous. Germline V CDR1 and CDR2: MDHEN, SYDVKM. V dropped 5 bases and J dropped 0 bases, with 13 bases sitting between them. CDR3 length: 15 residues.

This clone was counted once. V usage is TRBV18 and J usage is TRBJ1-1, with 7 bases that match TRBD1. The CDR3 sequence is 14 residues long. V shed 3 bases and J 0 bases; nucleotides not matched to a gene: 1. Germline values: CDR1 KGHSH, CDR2 LQKENI. The CDR3 bases are TGTGCCAGCTCACCGGACAGGCTGAACACTGAAGCTTTCTTT. Its translation is CASSPDRLNTEAFF.

The chain links TRBV7-2 to TRBJ2-7; 9 nucleotides agree with TRBD2. The CDR3 extends over 15 amino acids. Germline V CDR1 and CDR2: SGHTA, FQGNSA. The junction had 9 bases not matched to a gene; V was cut back by 5 bases and J by 4 bases. CDR3 amino acids: CASSALLAGIYEQYF. The CDR3 nucleotides are TGTGCCAGCAGCGCCCTTCTAGCGGGGATATACGAGCAGTACTTC.

The genes are TRBV11-2 and TRBJ1-1, with D uncertain. The CDR3 is 15 amino acids. CDR1 and CDR2 (germline): SGHAT, FQNNGV. The V gene lost 3 bases and the J gene lost 0 bases, with 11 bases spanning the gap. CDR3 nucleotide sequence: TGTGCCAGCAGCTTCAGGCCCGCAATGAACACTGAAGCTTTCTTT. Translating it yields CASSFRPAMNTEAFF.

The J gene is TRBJ1-2, the V gene TRBV5-4; TRBD1 might be the D (5 bases). The CDR3 totals 13 residues. V shed 2 bases and J shed 3 bases, with 8 bases lying between them. Germline V gene data show CDR1 as SGHNT and CDR2 as YYREEE (reference sequence). Written as DNA, the CDR3 is TGTGCCAGCAGCTTCGAAGGGGACTATGGCTACACCTTC. This codes for CASSFEGDYGYTF.

The chain uses TRBV5-5 and TRBJ2-1, with 10 bases fitting TRBD2. The V segment lost 1 base and the J segment 4 bases; nucleotides outside the gene matches: 2. Germline V gene lookup returns CDR1 SGHKS and CDR2 YYEKEE (reference sequence). The CDR3 contains 15 residues. CDR3 nucleotide sequence: TGTGCCAGCAGCTTGACTAGCGGGAAGTACAATGAGCAGTTCTTC. Residues: CASSLTSGKYNEQFF.

The V and J genes are TRBV28 and TRBJ2-3; 7 bases line up with TRBD1. The CDR3 spans 15 residues. Losses at the gene ends were 6 bases for V and 6 bases for J; bases not matched to a gene: 12. The germline V gene encodes CDR1 MDHEN and CDR2 SYDVKM. The CDR3 nucleotides read TGTGCCAGCAGCCCCCTCGGGACAGAGGGGGATACGCAGTATTTT. Translation: CASSPLGTEGDTQYF.